This T cell receptor (beta chain) was found in a study of CXCR3-negative and CXCR3-positive naive CD8 T cells. With UMI labels, 5' RACE was used to prepare the TRB cDNA libraries. TCRdb re-called the 5' RACE reads; every CDR3 protein appears as one record, without DNA. The listing records tens of thousands of distinct CDR3 sequences. A word on this clonotype: Its antigen is undetermined.

Germline V CDR1 and CDR2: DFQATT, SNEGSKA (reference sequence). This CDR3 has 12 amino acids. Regarding the study as a whole: In naive cells, CXCR3-negative and CXCR3-positive subsets had similar TRBV-TRBJ usage; memory cells differed.

Sequenced material: memory CD8+ T cells from blood. The receptor comes from a human donor in good health. Some clones in this sample may be carry-over from other donors' samples. J is TRBJ2-7 and V is TRBV20-1. The CDR3 spells CSARVVDHEQYF.